The rows below give T cell receptor beta chains drawn from one sample of a study of blood T cell repertoires in COVID-19. The data were produced by immunoSEQ multiplex PCR, yet TCRdb's version contains in-frame clones alone and is incomplete. There are approximately 450,000 clones in the sample; about 85% occur only once, and around 1.8% lies in the top ten. Sequenced: PBMCs or T cells enriched from blood (not recorded which). These receptors all stem from a young woman with acute COVID-19. The CDR3 runs from the conserved cysteine through the conserved F or W.

J gene: TRBJ2-7; V gene: TRBV5-1; CDR3 protein: CASRITGSYEQYF
J gene: TRBJ2-7; V gene: TRBV28; CDR3 protein: CASSLFDEQYF
J gene: TRBJ1-2; V gene: TRBV7-3; CDR3 protein: CASSLSPGQGVGYGYTF
J gene: TRBJ2-1; V gene: TRBV7-8; CDR3 protein: CASSLELAGGYNEQFF
J gene: TRBJ2-7; V gene: TRBV3-1/TRBV3-2; CDR3 protein: CASSQRGLVYEQYF
J gene: TRBJ1-2; V gene: TRBV5-5; CDR3 protein: CASSLSPQGAGYTF
J gene: TRBJ1-3; V gene: TRBV28; CDR3 protein: CASSPGNTIYF
J gene: TRBJ2-7; V gene: TRBV29-1; CDR3 protein: CSVGGSPYEQYF
J gene: TRBJ2-7; V gene: TRBV2; CDR3 protein: CASHSAGVAYEQYF
J gene: TRBJ2-2; V gene: TRBV27; CDR3 protein: CASSLSSLPLGELFF
J gene: TRBJ2-7; V gene: TRBV3-1/TRBV3-2; CDR3 protein: CASSPLGGGRGEQYF
J gene: TRBJ2-1; V gene: TRBV10-2; CDR3 protein: CASKGTDNEQFF